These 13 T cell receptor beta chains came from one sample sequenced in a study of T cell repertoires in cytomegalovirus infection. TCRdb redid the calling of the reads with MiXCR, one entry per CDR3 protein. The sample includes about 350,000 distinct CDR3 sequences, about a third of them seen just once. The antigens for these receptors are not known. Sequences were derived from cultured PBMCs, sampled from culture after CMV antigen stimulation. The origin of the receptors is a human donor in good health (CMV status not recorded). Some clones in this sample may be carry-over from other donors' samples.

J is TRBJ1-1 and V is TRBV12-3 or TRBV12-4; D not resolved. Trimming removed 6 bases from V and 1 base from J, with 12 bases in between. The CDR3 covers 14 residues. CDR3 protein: CASSQTGRNTEAFF. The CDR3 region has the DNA TGTGCCAGCAGCCAAACCGGGAGGAACACTGAAGCTTTCTTT.

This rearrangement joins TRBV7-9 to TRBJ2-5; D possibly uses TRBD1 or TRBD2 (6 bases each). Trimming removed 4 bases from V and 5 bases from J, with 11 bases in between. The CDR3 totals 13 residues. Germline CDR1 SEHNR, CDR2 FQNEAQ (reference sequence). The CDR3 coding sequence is TGTGCCAGCAGCTCCGGGGGCAGGGAGACCCAGTACTTC. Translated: CASSSGGRETQYF.

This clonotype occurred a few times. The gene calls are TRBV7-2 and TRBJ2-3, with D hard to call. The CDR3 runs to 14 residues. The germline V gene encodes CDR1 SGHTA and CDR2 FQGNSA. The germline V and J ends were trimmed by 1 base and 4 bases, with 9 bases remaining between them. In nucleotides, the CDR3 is TGTGCCAGCAGCTTAGGGAGATCGGCAGATACGCAGTATTTT. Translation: CASSLGRSADTQYF. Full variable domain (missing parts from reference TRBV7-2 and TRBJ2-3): GAGVSQSPSNKVTEKGKDVELRCDPISGHTALYWYRQSLGQGLEFLIYFQGNSAPDKSGLPSDRFSAERTGGSVSTLTIQRTQQEDSAVYLCASSLGRSADTQYFGPGTRLTVL.

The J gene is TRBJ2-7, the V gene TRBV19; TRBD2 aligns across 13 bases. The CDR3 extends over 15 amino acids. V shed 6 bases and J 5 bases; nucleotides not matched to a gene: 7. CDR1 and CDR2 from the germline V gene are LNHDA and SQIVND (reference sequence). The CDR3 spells CASSLMGLAGNEQYF. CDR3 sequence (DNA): TGTGCCAGTAGCCTAATGGGACTAGCGGGAAACGAGCAGTACTTC.

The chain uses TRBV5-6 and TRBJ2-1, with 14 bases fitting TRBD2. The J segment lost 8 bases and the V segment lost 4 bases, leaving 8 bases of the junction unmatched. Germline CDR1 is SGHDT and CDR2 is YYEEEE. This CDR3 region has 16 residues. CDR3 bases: TGTGCCAGCAGCCAGACTAGCGGGAGGGCCACCTATGAGCAGTTCTTC. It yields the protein CASSQTSGRATYEQFF.

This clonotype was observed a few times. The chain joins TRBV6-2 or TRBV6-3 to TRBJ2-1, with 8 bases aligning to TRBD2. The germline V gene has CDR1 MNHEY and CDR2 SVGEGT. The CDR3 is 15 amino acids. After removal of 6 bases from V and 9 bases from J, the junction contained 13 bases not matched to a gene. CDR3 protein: CASSRGGGDLSEQFF. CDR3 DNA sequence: TGTGCCAGCAGCCGGGGGGGGGGAGATTTAAGTGAGCAGTTCTTC.

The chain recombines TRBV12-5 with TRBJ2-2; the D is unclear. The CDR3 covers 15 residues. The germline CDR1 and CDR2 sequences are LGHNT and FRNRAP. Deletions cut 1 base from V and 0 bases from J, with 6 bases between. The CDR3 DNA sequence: TGTGCTAGTGGTTTGGATCTTACGAACACCGGGGAGCTGTTTTTT. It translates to CASGLDLTNTGELFF. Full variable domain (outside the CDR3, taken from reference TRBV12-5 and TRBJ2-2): DARVTQTPRHKVTEMGQEVTMRCQPILGHNTVFWYRQTMMQGLELLAYFRNRAPLDDSGMPKDRFSAEMPDATLATLKIQPSEPRDSAVYFCASGLDLTNTGELFFGEGSRLTVL.

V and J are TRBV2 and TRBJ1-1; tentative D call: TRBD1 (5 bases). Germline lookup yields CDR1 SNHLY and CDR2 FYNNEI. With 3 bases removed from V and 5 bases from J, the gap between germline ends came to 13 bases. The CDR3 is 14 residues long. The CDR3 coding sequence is TGTGCCAGCAGTGACCCCAGGGTGGGAACTGAAGCTTTCTTT. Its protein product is CASSDPRVGTEAFF. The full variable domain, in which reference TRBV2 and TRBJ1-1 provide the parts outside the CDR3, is EPEVTQTPSHQVTQMGQEVILRCVPISNHLYFYWYRQILGQKVEFLVSFYNNEISEKSEIFDDQFSVERPDGSNFTLKIRSTKLEDSAMYFCASSDPRVGTEAFFGQGTRLTVV.

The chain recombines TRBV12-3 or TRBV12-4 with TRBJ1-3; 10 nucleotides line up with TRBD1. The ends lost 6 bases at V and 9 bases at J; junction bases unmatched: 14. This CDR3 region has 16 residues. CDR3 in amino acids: CASRPVTGTGESTIYF. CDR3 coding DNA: TGTGCCAGCAGACCCGTAACCGGGACAGGGGAAAGCACCATATATTTT.

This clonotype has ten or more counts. CDR3 DNA sequence: TGCGCCAGCAGCCAAGTGGCTCCCCCAAAAGAGACCCAGTACTTC. It codes for CASSQVAPPKETQYF. The V and J genes are TRBV4-1 and TRBJ2-5; D remains unclear. The V gene's germline CDR1 is MGHRA and CDR2 YSYEKL. V was shortened by 1 base and J by 3 bases, with 12 bases between the two germline ends. The CDR3 length is 15 residues.

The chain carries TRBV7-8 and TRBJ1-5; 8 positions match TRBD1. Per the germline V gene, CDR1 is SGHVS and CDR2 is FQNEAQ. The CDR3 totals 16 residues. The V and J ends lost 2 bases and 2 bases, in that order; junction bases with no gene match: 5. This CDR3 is CASSLTGQGRNQPQHF. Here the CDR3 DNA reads TGTGCCAGCAGCTTAACAGGACAGGGACGCAATCAGCCCCAGCATTTT.

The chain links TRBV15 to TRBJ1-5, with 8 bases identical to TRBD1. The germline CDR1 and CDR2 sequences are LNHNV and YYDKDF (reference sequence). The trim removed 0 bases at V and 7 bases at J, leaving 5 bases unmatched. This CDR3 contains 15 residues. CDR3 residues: CATSREAGGGQPQHF. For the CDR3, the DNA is TGTGCCACCAGCAGAGAGGCAGGGGGCGGGCAGCCCCAGCATTTT. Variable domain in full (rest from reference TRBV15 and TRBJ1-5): DAMVIQNPRYQVTQFGKPVTLSCSQTLNHNVMYWYQQKSSQAPKLLFHYYDKDFNNEADTPDNFQSRRPNTSFCFLDIRSPGLGDTAMYLCATSREAGGGQPQHFGDGTRLSIL.

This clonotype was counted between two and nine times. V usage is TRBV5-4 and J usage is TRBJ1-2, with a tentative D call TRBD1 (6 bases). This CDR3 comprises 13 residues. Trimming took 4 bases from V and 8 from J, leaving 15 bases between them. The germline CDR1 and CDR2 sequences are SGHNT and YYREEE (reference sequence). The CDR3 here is CASSLDRSRGYTF. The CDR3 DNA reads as TGTGCCAGCAGCCTTGACAGGAGCAGAGGCTACACCTTC.